The clone carrying this T cell receptor beta chain occurred a few times. Its antigen is unknown. This sample is drawn from a study of T cells in Graves' hyperthyroidism and ophthalmopathy. Study-level results: Blood samples included most of the expanded thyroid clonotypes exceeding 0.001.

The V end lost 2 bases, the J end lost 1 base, and 9 bases lay between the germline ends. Per the germline V gene, CDR1 is MNHEY and CDR2 is SVGAGI. This CDR3 contains 14 residues. The authors obtained PBMCs from about 9 ml of fresh peripheral blood. TCR beta CDR3 region amplification was performed from RNA transcripts. The HTBI primer set served for first-round RT-PCR of the TCR CDR3. In TCRdb, the multiplex PCR reads were re-called with MiXCR into one record per CDR3 protein. The repertoire holds hundreds of thousands of distinct CDR3 sequences, around 15% seen once, with around 14% in the top ten. The chain links TRBV6-5 to TRBJ2-7; D call uncertain. This clonotype originated in a man aged 18 to 29 with Graves' ophthalmopathy. The specimen was blood. CDR3 in DNA: TGTGCCAGCAGTTACGAGGCGGATTCCTACGAGCAGTACTTC. It specifies CASSYEADSYEQYF.